The sequence of this T cell receptor beta chain was determined in a study of T cell responses to AZD1222 COVID-19 vaccine. Across the study: It was second doses at about 4 or about 12 weeks that were pooled. Study-level findings and limits: Spike-specific TCR depth and breadth grew after two AZD1222 doses. White British donors predominated, females outnumbered males, and clonal diversity was possibly underestimated. Only five to seven individuals given AZD1222 were seropositive at baseline.

Comments on this clone: Its cognate antigen is unknown.

Produced via immunoSEQ multiplex PCR; TCRdb's table is partial and in-frame only. The sample yields approximately 190,000 clones, approximately 91% seen once. CDR1 is SGDLS, CDR2 YYNGEE, per germline. The V end lost 2 bases, the J end lost 6 bases, and 12 bases lay between the germline ends. CDR3 length equals 14 residues. Material: peripheral blood, obtained on day 0 of AZD1222 vaccination. The V call is TRBV9, the J call TRBJ2-1, with D perhaps TRBD2 (5 bases). This clonotype was obtained from an adult in good health. The CDR3 nucleotides are TGTGCCAGCAGCGTCGGGGATCTTGGCAATGAGCAGTTCTTC. Its protein is CASSVGDLGNEQFF.